The rows below give T cell receptor beta chains drawn from one sample of a study of shared clonotypes between healthy human individuals. Sequencing was performed with immunoSEQ multiplex PCR; in TCRdb, only in-frame clones are kept and a portion is missing. The sample lists approximately 980,000 clones, 70% to 85% occurring once. Sequencing was carried out using memory CD4+ T cells sorted from blood. The receptors stem from a man aged 18 to 30 in good health. Each CDR3 is given with its conserved first and last residue. A D gene is named only where the DNA matches it firmly. Rows may omit the clone size; those that give it use once, few, many or a size class.

J gene: TRBJ2-7
V gene: TRBV10-3
D gene: NA
clone size: NA
CDR3 DNA: TGTGCCATCGGAGAGACTAGTAACGAGCAGTACTTC
CDR3 protein: CAIGETSNEQYF

J gene: TRBJ2-1
V gene: TRBV9
D gene: NA
clone size: NA
CDR3 DNA: TGTGCCAGCAGCGTAGCGGTAGGGGCCTACAATGAGCAGTTCTTC
CDR3 protein: CASSVAVGAYNEQFF

J gene: TRBJ2-7
V gene: TRBV30
D gene: NA
clone size: NA
CDR3 DNA: TGTGCCTGGAGTGCCCAGGGTTACGAGCAGTACTTC
CDR3 protein: CAWSAQGYEQYF

J gene: TRBJ2-3
V gene: TRBV2
D gene: TRBD2
clone size: once
CDR3 DNA: TGTGCCAGCAAGGGACTAGCTGTAGATACGCAGTATTTT
CDR3 protein: CASKGLAVDTQYF

J gene: TRBJ1-2
V gene: TRBV28
D gene: TRBD1
clone size: once
CDR3 DNA: TGTGCCAGCAGTCCGGGGGACAGGGATTATGGCTACACCTTC
CDR3 protein: CASSPGDRDYGYTF

J gene: TRBJ1-1
V gene: TRBV5-6
D gene: NA
clone size: NA
CDR3 DNA: TGTGCCAGCAGCTTGGCCGGGCTCGGGGCAGGGGACACTGAAGCTTTCTTT
CDR3 protein: CASSLAGLGAGDTEAFF

J gene: TRBJ2-1
V gene: TRBV10-3
D gene: NA
clone size: NA
CDR3 DNA: TGTGCCATCAATGCGGGACTCAACAATGAGCAGTTCTTC
CDR3 protein: CAINAGLNNEQFF

J gene: TRBJ2-1
V gene: TRBV5-1
D gene: NA
clone size: NA
CDR3 DNA: TGCGCCAGCAGCTTGTTTGTCTTGCTCAATGAGCAGTTCTTC
CDR3 protein: CASSLFVLLNEQFF

J gene: TRBJ1-1
V gene: TRBV7-9
D gene: NA
clone size: NA
CDR3 DNA: TGTGCCAGCAGCGCAGGACGGATGAGGACTGAAGCTTTCTTT
CDR3 protein: CASSAGRMRTEAFF

J gene: TRBJ2-7
V gene: TRBV11-2
D gene: NA
clone size: NA
CDR3 DNA: TGTGCCAGCAGCTCCGGGTACGAGCAGTACTTC
CDR3 protein: CASSSGYEQYF

J gene: TRBJ1-1
V gene: TRBV9
D gene: TRBD1
clone size: NA
CDR3 DNA: TGTGCCAGCAGCCCTCTAGGGGGCCTTGAAGCTTTCTTT
CDR3 protein: CASSPLGGLEAFF

J gene: TRBJ2-4
V gene: TRBV5-1
D gene: NA
clone size: NA
CDR3 DNA: TGCGCCAGCAGCTTGGGAGCCCCCAAAAACATTCAGTACTTC
CDR3 protein: CASSLGAPKNIQYF

J gene: TRBJ2-7
V gene: TRBV4-1
D gene: NA
clone size: NA
CDR3 DNA: TGCGCCAGCAGCCAACGAGGACAGAGCTCCTACGAGCAGTACTTC
CDR3 protein: CASSQRGQSSYEQYF

J gene: TRBJ1-6
V gene: TRBV11-2
D gene: NA
clone size: NA
CDR3 DNA: TGTGCCAGCAGCTTAGATGCAGGTTCACCCCTCCACTTT
CDR3 protein: CASSLDAGSPLHF

J gene: TRBJ1-4
V gene: TRBV4-1
D gene: NA
clone size: NA
CDR3 DNA: TGCGCCAGCAGCCAAGATCTTGTGGTATGGGGGGAAAAACTGTTTTTT
CDR3 protein: CASSQDLVVWGEKLFF

J gene: TRBJ1-2
V gene: TRBV10-3
D gene: TRBD1
clone size: NA
CDR3 DNA: TGTGCCATAGGACAGGGTCCTAACTATGGCTACACCTTC
CDR3 protein: CAIGQGPNYGYTF

J gene: TRBJ2-3
V gene: TRBV5-1
D gene: TRBD2
clone size: NA
CDR3 DNA: TGCGCCAGCAGCCTAGGGACTAGCGGGAGAGTTGGAGATACGCAGTATTTT
CDR3 protein: CASSLGTSGRVGDTQYF

J gene: TRBJ2-7
V gene: TRBV29-1
D gene: NA
clone size: NA
CDR3 DNA: TGCAGCGTTGAGACAGGCCGGTGGCCCTACGAGCAGTACTTC
CDR3 protein: CSVETGRWPYEQYF

J gene: TRBJ2-3
V gene: TRBV5-1
D gene: TRBD1
clone size: few
CDR3 DNA: TGCGCCAGCAGCTCCACAGGGGCTCGGACAGATACGCAGTATTTT
CDR3 protein: CASSSTGARTDTQYF

J gene: TRBJ2-6
V gene: TRBV9
D gene: NA
clone size: NA
CDR3 DNA: TGTGCCAGCAGCTCGGGGTCTATTGGGGCCAACGTCCTGACTTTC
CDR3 protein: CASSSGSIGANVLTF

J gene: TRBJ1-6
V gene: TRBV2
D gene: NA
clone size: NA
CDR3 DNA: TGTGCCAGCAGACCGACCGACAGACAGAACCCTCCCCTCCACTTT
CDR3 protein: CASRPTDRQNPPLHF

J gene: TRBJ2-7
V gene: TRBV6-1
D gene: NA
clone size: NA
CDR3 DNA: TGTGCCAGCAGTGACAGGCTTCAGGGGTCCTACGAGCAGTACTTC
CDR3 protein: CASSDRLQGSYEQYF

J gene: TRBJ2-2
V gene: TRBV6-1
D gene: TRBD1
clone size: NA
CDR3 DNA: TGTGCCAGCAGTTTACAGGGGGTCACCGGGGAGCTGTTTTTT
CDR3 protein: CASSLQGVTGELFF

J gene: TRBJ2-7
V gene: TRBV21-1
D gene: NA
clone size: NA
CDR3 DNA: TGTGCCAGTAGGGACAGGGGGGTGGCCTTGGGCTACGAGCAGTACTTC
CDR3 protein: CASRDRGVALGYEQYF

J gene: TRBJ1-6
V gene: TRBV5-1
D gene: NA
clone size: NA
CDR3 DNA: TGCGCCAGCAGCTTGGCGGCAGGAGAGAATTCACCCCTCCACTTT
CDR3 protein: CASSLAAGENSPLHF

J gene: TRBJ1-6
V gene: TRBV19
D gene: TRBD1
clone size: few
CDR3 DNA: TGTGCCAGTCGAACCGGGACAGGGTCTTCACCCCTCCACTTT
CDR3 protein: CASRTGTGSSPLHF

J gene: TRBJ2-5
V gene: TRBV10-3
D gene: TRBD2
clone size: NA
CDR3 DNA: TGTGCCATCAGTGAGTCGACACTAGCGGGGGTCCAAGAGACCCAGTACTTC
CDR3 protein: CAISESTLAGVQETQYF

J gene: TRBJ2-3
V gene: TRBV28
D gene: TRBD2
clone size: NA
CDR3 DNA: TGTGCCACCTTTTTCGGGTGGGAGGGAAGCACAGATACGCAGTATTTT
CDR3 protein: CATFFGWEGSTDTQYF

J gene: TRBJ1-4
V gene: TRBV28
D gene: NA
clone size: few
CDR3 DNA: TGTGCCAGCAGAAGGACGGCAACAACTAATGAAAAACTGTTTTTT
CDR3 protein: CASRRTATTNEKLFF

J gene: TRBJ2-3
V gene: TRBV9
D gene: TRBD1
clone size: NA
CDR3 DNA: TGTGCCAGCAGCCCTCGGGACAGAGCGGGCACAGATACGCAGTATTTT
CDR3 protein: CASSPRDRAGTDTQYF

J gene: TRBJ1-5
V gene: TRBV2
D gene: NA
clone size: NA
CDR3 DNA: TGTGCCAGCACTAACTTGGAGGATCAGCCCCAGCATTTT
CDR3 protein: CASTNLEDQPQHF

J gene: TRBJ1-2
V gene: TRBV14
D gene: NA
clone size: NA
CDR3 DNA: TGTGCCAGCAGCCACGGGGGGGGCTATGGCTACACCTTC
CDR3 protein: CASSHGGGYGYTF

J gene: TRBJ2-7
V gene: TRBV28
D gene: NA
clone size: NA
CDR3 DNA: TGTGCCAGCAGCCCCGGGACCCGAGGGGAGCAGTACTTC
CDR3 protein: CASSPGTRGEQYF

J gene: TRBJ1-3
V gene: TRBV28
D gene: NA
clone size: few
CDR3 DNA: TGTGCCAGCACCTTCCAGGGTGGGGGAAACACCATATATTTT
CDR3 protein: CASTFQGGGNTIYF

J gene: TRBJ1-1
V gene: TRBV5-1
D gene: NA
clone size: NA
CDR3 DNA: TGCGCCAGCAGCCTCGGGCAGGGCCAAATGAACACTGAAGCTTTCTTT
CDR3 protein: CASSLGQGQMNTEAFF

J gene: TRBJ2-7
V gene: TRBV6-6
D gene: NA
clone size: NA
CDR3 DNA: TGTGCCAGCACCGACGGGTCCACCCTAATATCCTTC
CDR3 protein: CASTDGSTLISF

J gene: TRBJ2-7
V gene: TRBV5-1
D gene: NA
clone size: NA
CDR3 DNA: TGCGCCAGCACTCTCAGAGGGGGTTCAACGGGCGAGCAGTACTTC
CDR3 protein: CASTLRGGSTGEQYF

J gene: TRBJ1-3
V gene: TRBV19
D gene: NA
clone size: NA
CDR3 DNA: TGTGCCAGTAGTGGGCAGTCCTCATCTGGAAACACCATATATTTT
CDR3 protein: CASSGQSSSGNTIYF

J gene: TRBJ1-3
V gene: TRBV30
D gene: TRBD1
clone size: NA
CDR3 DNA: TGTGCCTGGATGGAACAGGGGGCTGGAAACACCATATATTTT
CDR3 protein: CAWMEQGAGNTIYF

J gene: TRBJ2-7
V gene: TRBV27
D gene: NA
clone size: NA
CDR3 DNA: TGTGCCAGCAGTGCCCGGGGGGCTTACGAGCAGTACTTC
CDR3 protein: CASSARGAYEQYF